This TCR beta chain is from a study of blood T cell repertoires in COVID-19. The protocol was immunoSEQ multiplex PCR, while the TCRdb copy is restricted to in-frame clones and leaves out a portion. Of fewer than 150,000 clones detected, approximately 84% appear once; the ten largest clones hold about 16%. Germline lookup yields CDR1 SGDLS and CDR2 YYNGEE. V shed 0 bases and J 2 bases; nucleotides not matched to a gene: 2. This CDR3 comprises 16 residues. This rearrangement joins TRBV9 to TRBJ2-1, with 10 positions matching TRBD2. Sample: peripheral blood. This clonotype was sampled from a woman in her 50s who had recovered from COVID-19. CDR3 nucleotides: TGTGCCAGCAGCGTAGTAGCGGGGGGCCCCTACAATGAGCAGTTCTTC. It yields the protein CASSVVAGGPYNEQFF.